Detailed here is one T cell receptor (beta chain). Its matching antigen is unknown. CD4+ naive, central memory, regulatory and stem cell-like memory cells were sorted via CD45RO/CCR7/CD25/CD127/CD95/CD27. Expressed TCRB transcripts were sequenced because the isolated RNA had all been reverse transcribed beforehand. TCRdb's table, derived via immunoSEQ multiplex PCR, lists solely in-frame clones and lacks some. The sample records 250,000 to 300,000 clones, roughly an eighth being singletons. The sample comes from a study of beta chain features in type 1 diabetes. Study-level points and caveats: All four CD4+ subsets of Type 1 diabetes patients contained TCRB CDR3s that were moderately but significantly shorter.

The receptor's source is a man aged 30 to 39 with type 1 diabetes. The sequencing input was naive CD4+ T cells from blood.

This chain's CDR3 is CSVSDSFDYNEQFF. The CDR3 coding sequence is TGCAGCGTTTCCGACAGTTTTGACTACAATGAGCAGTTCTTC. This chain uses TRBV29-1 with TRBJ2-1, with TRBD1 as a possible D gene (5 bases). The germline CDR1 and CDR2 sequences are SQVTM and ANQGSEA. Trimming stripped 5 bases from V and 3 bases from J, with 14 bases between. The CDR3 is made up of 14 amino acids.